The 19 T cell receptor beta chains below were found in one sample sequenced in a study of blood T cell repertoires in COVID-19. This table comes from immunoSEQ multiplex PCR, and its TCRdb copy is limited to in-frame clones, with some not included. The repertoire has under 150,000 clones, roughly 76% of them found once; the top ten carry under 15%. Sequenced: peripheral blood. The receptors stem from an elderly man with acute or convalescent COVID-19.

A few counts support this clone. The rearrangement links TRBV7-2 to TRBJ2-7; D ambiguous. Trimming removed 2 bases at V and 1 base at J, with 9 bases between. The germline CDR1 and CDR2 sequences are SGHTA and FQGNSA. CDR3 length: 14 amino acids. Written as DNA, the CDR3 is TGTGCCAGCAGCTTAAACCCGGGTTCCTACGAGCAGTACTTC. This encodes CASSLNPGSYEQYF.

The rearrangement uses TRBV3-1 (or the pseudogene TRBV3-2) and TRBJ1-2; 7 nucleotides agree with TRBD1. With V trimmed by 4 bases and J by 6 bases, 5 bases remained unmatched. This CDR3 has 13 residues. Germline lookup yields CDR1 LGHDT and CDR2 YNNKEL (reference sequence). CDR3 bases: TGTGCCAGCAGCCCCAACAGGGGAGATGGCTACACCTTC. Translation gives CASSPNRGDGYTF.

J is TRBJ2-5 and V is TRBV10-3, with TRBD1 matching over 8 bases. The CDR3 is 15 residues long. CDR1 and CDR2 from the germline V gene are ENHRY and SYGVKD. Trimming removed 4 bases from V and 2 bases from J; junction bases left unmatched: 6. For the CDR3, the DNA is TGTGCCATCAGTGGGACAGGGTCCTTTCAAGAGACCCAGTACTTC. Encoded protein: CAISGTGSFQETQYF.

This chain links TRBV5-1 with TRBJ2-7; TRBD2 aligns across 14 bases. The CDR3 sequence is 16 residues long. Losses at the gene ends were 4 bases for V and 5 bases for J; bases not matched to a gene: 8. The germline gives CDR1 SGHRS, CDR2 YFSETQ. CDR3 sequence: CASSPGLAGGGDEQYF. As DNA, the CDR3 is TGCGCCAGCAGCCCTGGACTAGCGGGGGGCGGGGACGAGCAGTACTTC.

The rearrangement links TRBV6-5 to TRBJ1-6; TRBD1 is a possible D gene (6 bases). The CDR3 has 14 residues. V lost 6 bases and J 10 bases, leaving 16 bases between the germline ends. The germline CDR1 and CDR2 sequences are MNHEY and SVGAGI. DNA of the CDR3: TGTGCCAGCAGCGCCGGAGGGGGGGAATCACCCCTCCACTTT. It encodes CASSAGGGESPLHF.

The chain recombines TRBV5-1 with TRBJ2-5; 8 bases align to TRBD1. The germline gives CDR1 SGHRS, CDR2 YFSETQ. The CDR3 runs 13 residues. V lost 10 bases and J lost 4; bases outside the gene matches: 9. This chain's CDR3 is CACGTGSGETQYF. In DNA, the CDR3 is TGCGCCTGCGGGACAGGCTCAGGAGAGACCCAGTACTTC. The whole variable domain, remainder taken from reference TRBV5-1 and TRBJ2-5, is KAGVTQTPRYLIKTRGQQVTLSCSPISGHRSVSWYQQTPGQGLQFLFEYFSETQRNKGNFPGRFSGRQFSNSRSEMNVSTLELGDSALYLCACGTGSGETQYFGPGTRLLVL.

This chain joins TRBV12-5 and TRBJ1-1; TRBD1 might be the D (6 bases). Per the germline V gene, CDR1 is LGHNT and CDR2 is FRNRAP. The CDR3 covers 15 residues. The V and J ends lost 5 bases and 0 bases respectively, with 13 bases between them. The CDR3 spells CASGVGTGMNTEAFF. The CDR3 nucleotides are TGTGCTAGTGGTGTGGGAACAGGGATGAACACTGAAGCTTTCTTT.

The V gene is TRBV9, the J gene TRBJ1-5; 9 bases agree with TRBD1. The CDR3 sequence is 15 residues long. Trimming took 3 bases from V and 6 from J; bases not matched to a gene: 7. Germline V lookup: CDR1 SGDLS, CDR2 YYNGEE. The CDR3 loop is CASSASGTGFQPQHF. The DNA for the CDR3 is TGTGCCAGCAGCGCATCCGGGACAGGGTTTCAGCCCCAGCATTTT.

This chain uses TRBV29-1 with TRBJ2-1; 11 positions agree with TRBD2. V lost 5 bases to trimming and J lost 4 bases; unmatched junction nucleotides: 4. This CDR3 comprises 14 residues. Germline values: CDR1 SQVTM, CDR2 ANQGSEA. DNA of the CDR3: TGCAGCGTTCTCGGGACTAGCGGATACAATGAGCAGTTCTTC. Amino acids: CSVLGTSGYNEQFF.

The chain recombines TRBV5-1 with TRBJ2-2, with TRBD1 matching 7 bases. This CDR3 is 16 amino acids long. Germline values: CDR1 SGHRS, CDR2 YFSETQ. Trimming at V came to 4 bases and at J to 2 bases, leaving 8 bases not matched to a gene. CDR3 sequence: CASSLQGTANTGELFF. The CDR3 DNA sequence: TGCGCCAGCAGCCTCCAAGGGACAGCAAACACCGGGGAGCTGTTTTTT.

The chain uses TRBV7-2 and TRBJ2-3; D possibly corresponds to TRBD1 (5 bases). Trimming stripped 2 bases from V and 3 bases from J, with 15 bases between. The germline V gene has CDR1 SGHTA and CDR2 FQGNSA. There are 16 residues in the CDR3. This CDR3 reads CASSLRVRGRTDTQYF. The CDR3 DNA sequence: TGTGCCAGCAGCTTAAGGGTTAGGGGTAGGACAGATACGCAGTATTTT.

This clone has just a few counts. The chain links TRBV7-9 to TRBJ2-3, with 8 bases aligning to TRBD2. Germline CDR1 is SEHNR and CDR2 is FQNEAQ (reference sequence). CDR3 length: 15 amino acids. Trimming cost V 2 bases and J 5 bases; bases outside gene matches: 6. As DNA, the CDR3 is TGTGCCAGCAGCTTAAAAGAAGCGGGGGAAGATACGCAGTATTTT. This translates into CASSLKEAGEDTQYF.

The CDR3 reads CASSLKRAYEQYF. The CDR3 DNA reads as TGTGCCAGCAGTTTAAAAAGAGCCTACGAGCAGTACTTC. This chain uses TRBV12-3 or TRBV12-4 with TRBJ2-7; D gene uncertain. Trimming shortened V by 2 bases and J by 2 bases, and 7 bases separated the two germline ends. This CDR3 spans 13 amino acids.

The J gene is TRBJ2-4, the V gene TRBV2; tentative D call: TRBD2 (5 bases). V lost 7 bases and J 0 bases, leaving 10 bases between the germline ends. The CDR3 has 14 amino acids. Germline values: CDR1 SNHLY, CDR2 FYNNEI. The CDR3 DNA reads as TGTGCCAGCATGACGGACTTAGCCAAAAACATTCAGTACTTC. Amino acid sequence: CASMTDLAKNIQYF.

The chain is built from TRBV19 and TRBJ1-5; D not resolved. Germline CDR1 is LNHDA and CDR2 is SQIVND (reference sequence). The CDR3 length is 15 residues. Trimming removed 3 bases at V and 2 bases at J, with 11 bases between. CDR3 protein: CASSIGFAGNQPQHF. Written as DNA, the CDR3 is TGTGCCAGTAGTATTGGGTTTGCGGGCAATCAGCCCCAGCATTTT.

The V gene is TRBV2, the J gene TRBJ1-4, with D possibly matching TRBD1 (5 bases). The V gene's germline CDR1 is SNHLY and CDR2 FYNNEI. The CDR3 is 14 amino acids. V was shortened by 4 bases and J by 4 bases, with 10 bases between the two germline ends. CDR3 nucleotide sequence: TGTGCCAGCAGTGTGCGGAGGGGTAATGAAAAACTGTTTTTT. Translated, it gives CASSVRRGNEKLFF.

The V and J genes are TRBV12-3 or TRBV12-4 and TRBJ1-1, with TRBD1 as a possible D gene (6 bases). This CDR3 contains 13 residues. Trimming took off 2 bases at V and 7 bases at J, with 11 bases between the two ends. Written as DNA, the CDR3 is TGTGCCAGCAGTTTAATCGCGGACAGTGAAGCTTTCTTT. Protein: CASSLIADSEAFF.

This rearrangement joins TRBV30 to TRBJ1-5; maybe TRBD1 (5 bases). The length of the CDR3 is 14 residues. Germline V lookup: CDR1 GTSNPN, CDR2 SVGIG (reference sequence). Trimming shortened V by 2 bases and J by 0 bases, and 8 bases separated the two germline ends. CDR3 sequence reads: CAWSTGNSNQPQHF. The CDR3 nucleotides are TGTGCCTGGAGTACAGGTAATAGCAATCAGCCCCAGCATTTT.

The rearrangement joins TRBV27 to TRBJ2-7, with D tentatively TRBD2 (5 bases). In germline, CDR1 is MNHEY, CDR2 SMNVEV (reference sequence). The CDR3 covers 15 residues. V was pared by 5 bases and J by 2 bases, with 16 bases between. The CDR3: CASSREYSEAYEQYF. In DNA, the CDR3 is TGTGCCAGCAGTAGGGAATATAGCGAAGCCTACGAGCAGTACTTC.